This T cell receptor (beta chain) is from a study of blood T cell repertoires in COVID-19. Across the study: Sample material is recorded as cDNA or gDNA derived from T cells, B-cell-depleted T cells, or PBMCs.

Under the authors' procedure: Reference gene primer amplification yielded estimated nucleated cell counts. Assay: immunoSEQ multiplex PCR; the TCRdb copy retains only in-frame clones and omits some. V and J calls and clone size are as listed in that table; D and trimming were resolved from the DNA. This sample has about 88,000 clones, with 89% found just once. The sample was peripheral blood. This clonotype was obtained from a woman over 75 with active COVID-19.

CDR3 loop: CASSTPGQGRWEQYF. For the CDR3, the DNA is TGTGCCAGTAGTACTCCGGGACAGGGTAGGTGGGAGCAGTACTTC. The chain links TRBV19 to TRBJ2-7, with TRBD1 matching 9 bases. The ends lost 4 bases at V and 7 bases at J; junction bases unmatched: 11. The germline V gene has CDR1 LNHDA and CDR2 SQIVND (reference sequence). This CDR3 has 15 residues.